A selection of T cell receptor beta chains follows, all from one sample in a study of cytomegalovirus exposure and HLA in healthy donors. Clones were read by immunoSEQ multiplex PCR, and TCRdb kept only the in-frame ones, dropping some. The sample shows under 150,000 clones, about 79% of them seen only once. Material for sequencing was PBMCs. These receptors were obtained from a male donor in good health and CMV-seronegative. Both conserved end residues are trimmed from each CDR3.

TRBJ1-5 | TRBV27 | ASSSQLSNQPQH
TRBJ1-4 | TRBV21-1 | ANLGQVVWEKLF
TRBJ2-7 | TRBV5-5 | ASSGRGIPFTYEQY
TRBJ2-3 | TRBV15 | ATCAGGEADTQY
TRBJ2-7 | TRBV6-6 | ASSYSSWREQY
TRBJ1-4 | TRBV27 | ASSPRQGLNEKLS
TRBJ1-6 | TRBV7-2 | ASSQGTGGLSPLH
TRBJ2-5 | TRBV19 | ASSMSQSGETQY
TRBJ1-2 | TRBV2 | ASSTTANHGYT
TRBJ1-4 | TRBV7-6 | ASSLDRGRNEKLF
TRBJ2-3 | TRBV2 | ASRGLGTDTQY
TRBJ1-1 | TRBV7-9 | ASSLAEGRATEAF
TRBJ1-2 | TRBV27 | ASSLDWDRVDGYT
TRBJ2-2 | TRBV2 | ASSEALRGKTGELF
TRBJ1-3 | TRBV5-4 | ASSLGQGSSGNTIY
TRBJ2-1 | TRBV6-6 | ASSYSGTRANEQF
TRBJ1-1 | TRBV2 | ASSQGGRVAF
TRBJ2-7 | TRBV29-1 | STISDSYEQY
TRBJ1-1 | TRBV19 | ASSSAGGFTEAF
TRBJ2-1 | TRBV5-1 | ARSLERLAGVNEQF
TRBJ2-7 | TRBV6-5 | ASATGVGFHEQY
TRBJ2-2 | TRBV2 | ASSHRANTGELF
TRBJ1-3 | TRBV30 | AWSLWVTGSGNTIY
TRBJ1-3 | TRBV7-8 | ASSIGQGLRNTIY
TRBJ2-2 | TRBV6-5 | ASSYANRAGELF
TRBJ1-1 | TRBV6-1 | ASRDPGYTEAF
TRBJ1-5 | TRBV5-1 | ASSLDGGGNQPQH
TRBJ1-2 | TRBV6-6 | ASSQTGSLYGYP
TRBJ2-3 | TRBV5-1 | ASSLLPHGLAGHPWAQY
TRBJ1-1 | TRBV19 | ASSIRNTEAF
TRBJ1-4 | TRBV18 | ASSPLESRVEKLF
TRBJ2-7 | TRBV27 | ASSLTYWGEPPNYEQY
TRBJ1-6 | TRBV4-3 | ASSPNRGSSYNSPLH